Listed here is a single T cell receptor (beta chain). Its antigen remains unidentified. The data were taken from a study of T cell responses to AZD1222 COVID-19 vaccine. Whole-study findings and limits: The donor cohort was predominantly white British with a female majority, and clonal diversity may have been underestimated. Reportedly, nearly half of unique spike TCRs recognized epitopes outside B.1.351/B.1.1.7 mutations.

Generated by immunoSEQ multiplex PCR, the TCRdb table keeps only in-frame clones and is missing some. The table shows 170,000 or so clones, with less than 95% occurring only once. Trimming cost V 2 bases and J 5 bases; bases outside gene matches: 14. CDR1 MNHNS and CDR2 SASEGT come from the germline V gene. This CDR3 comprises 17 residues. This chain connects TRBV6-1 to TRBJ2-7; 8 nucleotides line up with TRBD2. The source of this sequence is an adult in good health. This specimen consisted of peripheral blood, obtained on day 0 of AZD1222 vaccination. The CDR3 reads CASSEWGGAGGSNEQYF. CDR3 DNA sequence: TGTGCCAGCAGTGAATGGGGAGGCGCGGGGGGTTCCAACGAGCAGTACTTC.